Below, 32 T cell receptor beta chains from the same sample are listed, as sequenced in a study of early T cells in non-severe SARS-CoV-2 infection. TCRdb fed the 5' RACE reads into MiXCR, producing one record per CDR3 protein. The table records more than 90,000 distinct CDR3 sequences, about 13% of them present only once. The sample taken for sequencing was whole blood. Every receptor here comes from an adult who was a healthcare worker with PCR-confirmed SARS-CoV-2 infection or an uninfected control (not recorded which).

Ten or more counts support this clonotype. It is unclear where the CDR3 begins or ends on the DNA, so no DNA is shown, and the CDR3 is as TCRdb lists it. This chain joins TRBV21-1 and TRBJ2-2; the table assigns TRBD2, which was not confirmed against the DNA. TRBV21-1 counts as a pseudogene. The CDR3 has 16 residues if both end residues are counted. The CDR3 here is CASSKLLSGGPGSCFF.

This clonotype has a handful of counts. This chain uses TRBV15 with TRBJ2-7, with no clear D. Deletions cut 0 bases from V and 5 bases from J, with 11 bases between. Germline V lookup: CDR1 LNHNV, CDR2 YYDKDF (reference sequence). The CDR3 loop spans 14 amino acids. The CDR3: CATSREKGRNEQYF. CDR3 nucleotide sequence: TGTGCCACCAGCAGAGAAAAGGGCAGGAACGAGCAGTACTTC.

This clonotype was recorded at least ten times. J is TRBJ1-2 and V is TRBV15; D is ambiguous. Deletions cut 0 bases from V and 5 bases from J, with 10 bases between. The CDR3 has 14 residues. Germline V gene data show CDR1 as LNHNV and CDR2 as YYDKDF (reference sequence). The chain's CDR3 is CATSRDFSLYGYTF. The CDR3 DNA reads TGTGCCACCAGCAGAGATTTTTCCCTTTATGGCTACACCTTC.

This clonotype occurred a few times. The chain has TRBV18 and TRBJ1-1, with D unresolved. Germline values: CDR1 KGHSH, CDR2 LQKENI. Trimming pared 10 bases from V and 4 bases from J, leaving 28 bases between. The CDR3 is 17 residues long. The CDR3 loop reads CATSFWTTSTAATEAFF. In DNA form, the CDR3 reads TGTGCCACCTCTTTTTGGACCACCTCGACCGCGGCCACTGAAGCTTTCTTT. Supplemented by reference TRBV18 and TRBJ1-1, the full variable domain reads NAGVMQNPRHLVRRRGQEARLRCSPMKGHSHVYWYRQLPEEGLKFMVYLQKENIIDESGMPKERFSAEFPKEGPSILRIQQVVRGDSAAYFCATSFWTTSTAATEAFFGQGTRLTVV.

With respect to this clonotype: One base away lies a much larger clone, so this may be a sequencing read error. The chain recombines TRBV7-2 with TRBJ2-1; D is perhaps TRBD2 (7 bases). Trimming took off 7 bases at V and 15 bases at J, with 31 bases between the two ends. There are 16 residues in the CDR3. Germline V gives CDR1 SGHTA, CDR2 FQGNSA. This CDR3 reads CASTPGLTGGYRILFF. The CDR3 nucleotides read TGTGCCAGCACCCCCGGACTAACGGGGGGCTACAGGATTCTGTTCTTC.

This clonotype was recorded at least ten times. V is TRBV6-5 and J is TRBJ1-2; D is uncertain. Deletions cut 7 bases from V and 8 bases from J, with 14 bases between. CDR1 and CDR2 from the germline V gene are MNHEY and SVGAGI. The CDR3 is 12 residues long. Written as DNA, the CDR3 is TGTGCCAGCACCCAACTCGGAGGCGGCTACACCTTC. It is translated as CASTQLGGGYTF.

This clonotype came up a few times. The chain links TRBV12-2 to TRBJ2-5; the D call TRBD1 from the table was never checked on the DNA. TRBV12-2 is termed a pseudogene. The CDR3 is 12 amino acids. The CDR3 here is CASRSPRRSQYF. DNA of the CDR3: TGTGCAAGTCGCTCCCCCCGGAGGTCCCAGTACTTC.

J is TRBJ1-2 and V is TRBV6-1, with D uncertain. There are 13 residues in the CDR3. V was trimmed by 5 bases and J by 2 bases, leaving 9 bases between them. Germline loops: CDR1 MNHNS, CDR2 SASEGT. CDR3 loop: CASSLQINYGYTF. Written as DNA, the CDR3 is TGTGCCAGCAGTTTACAGATCAACTATGGCTACACCTTC.

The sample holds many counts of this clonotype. CDR3 sequence reads: CASSPGLTYYEQYF. CDR3 DNA: TGTGCCAGCAGCCCAGGACTAACTTACTACGAGCAGTACTTC. The chain has TRBV6-1 and TRBJ2-7; possible D gene TRBD2, 6 bases. CDR1 is MNHNS, CDR2 SASEGT, per germline. Trimming left V 6 bases short and J 3 bases short, with 15 bases between. The CDR3 has 14 residues.

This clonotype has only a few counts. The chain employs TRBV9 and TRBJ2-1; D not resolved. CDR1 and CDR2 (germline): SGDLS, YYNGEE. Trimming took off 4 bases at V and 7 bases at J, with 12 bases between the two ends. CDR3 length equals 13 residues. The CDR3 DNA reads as TGTGCCAGCAGCCCTGACCTTGGGAATGAGCAGTTCTTC. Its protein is CASSPDLGNEQFF. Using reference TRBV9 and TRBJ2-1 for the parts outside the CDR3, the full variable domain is DSGVTQTPKHLITATGQRVTLRCSPRSGDLSVYWYQQSLDQGLQFLIQYYNGEERAKGNILERFSAQQFPDLHSELNLSSLELGDSALYFCASSPDLGNEQFFGPGTRLTVL.

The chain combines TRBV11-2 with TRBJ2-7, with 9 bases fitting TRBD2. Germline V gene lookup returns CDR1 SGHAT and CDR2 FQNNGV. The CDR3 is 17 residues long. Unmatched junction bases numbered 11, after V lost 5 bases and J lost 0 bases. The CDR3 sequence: CASSRSSSGAPSYEQYF. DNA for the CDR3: TGTGCCAGCAGCCGAAGCTCTAGCGGGGCCCCCTCCTACGAGCAGTACTTC. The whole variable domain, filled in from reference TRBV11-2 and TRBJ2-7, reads EAGVAQSPRYKIIEKRQSVAFWCNPISGHATLYWYQQILGQGPKLLIQFQNNGVVDDSQLPKDRFSAERLKGVDSTLKIQPAKLEDSAVYLCASSRSSSGAPSYEQYFGPGTRLTVT.

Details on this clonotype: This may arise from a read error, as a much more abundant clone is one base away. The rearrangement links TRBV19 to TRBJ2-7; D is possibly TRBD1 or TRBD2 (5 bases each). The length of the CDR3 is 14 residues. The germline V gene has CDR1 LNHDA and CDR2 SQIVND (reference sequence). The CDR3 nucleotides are TGTGCCAGTAGACCGACCGGGACGGGGTCCGAGCAGTGCTTC. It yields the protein CASRPTGTGSEQCF.

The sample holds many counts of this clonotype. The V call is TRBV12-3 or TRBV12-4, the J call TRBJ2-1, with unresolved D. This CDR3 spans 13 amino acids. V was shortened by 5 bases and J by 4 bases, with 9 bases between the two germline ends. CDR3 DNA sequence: TGTGCCAGCAGTCAACCCCCGTACAATGAGCAGTTCTTC. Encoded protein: CASSQPPYNEQFF.

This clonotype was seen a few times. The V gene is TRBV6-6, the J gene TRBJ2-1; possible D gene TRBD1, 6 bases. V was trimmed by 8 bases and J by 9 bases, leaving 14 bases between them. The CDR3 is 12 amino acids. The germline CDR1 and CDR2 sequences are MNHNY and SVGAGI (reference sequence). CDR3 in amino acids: CASGQPASEQFF. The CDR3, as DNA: TGTGCCAGCGGACAGCCTGCAAGTGAGCAGTTCTTC.

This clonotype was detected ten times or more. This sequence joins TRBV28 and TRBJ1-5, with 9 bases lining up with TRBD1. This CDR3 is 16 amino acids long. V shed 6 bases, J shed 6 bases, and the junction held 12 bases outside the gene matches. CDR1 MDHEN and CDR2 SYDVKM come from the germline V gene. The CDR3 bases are TGTGCCAGCAGAGGGGGTACACAGGGGGCAGGTCAGCCCCAGCATTTT. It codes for CASRGGTQGAGQPQHF.

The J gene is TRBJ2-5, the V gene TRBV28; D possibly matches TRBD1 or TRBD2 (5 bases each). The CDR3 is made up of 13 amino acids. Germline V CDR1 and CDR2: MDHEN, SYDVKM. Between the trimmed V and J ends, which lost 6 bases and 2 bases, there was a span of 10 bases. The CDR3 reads CASRRGLQETQYF. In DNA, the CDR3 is TGTGCCAGCAGGAGGGGCCTACAAGAGACCCAGTACTTC. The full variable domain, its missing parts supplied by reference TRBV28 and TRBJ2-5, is DVKVTQSSRYLVKRTGEKVFLECVQDMDHENMFWYRQDPGLGLRLIYFSYDVKMKEKGDIPEGYSVSREKKERFSLILESASTNQTSMYLCASRRGLQETQYFGPGTRLLVL.

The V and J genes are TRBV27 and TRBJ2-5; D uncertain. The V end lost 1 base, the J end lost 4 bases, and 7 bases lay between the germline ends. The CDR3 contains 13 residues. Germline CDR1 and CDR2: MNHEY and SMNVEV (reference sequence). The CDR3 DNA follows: TGTGCCAGCAGTTTATTGCCCGGAGAGACCCAGTACTTC. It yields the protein CASSLLPGETQYF.

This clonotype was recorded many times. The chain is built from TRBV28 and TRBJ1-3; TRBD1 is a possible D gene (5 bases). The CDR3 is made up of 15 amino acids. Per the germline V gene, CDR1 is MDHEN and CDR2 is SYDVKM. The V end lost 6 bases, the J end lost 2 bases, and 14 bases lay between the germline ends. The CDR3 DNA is TGTGCCAGCAGAGGCACAGCGGGGGCTGGAAACACCATATATTTT. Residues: CASRGTAGAGNTIYF.

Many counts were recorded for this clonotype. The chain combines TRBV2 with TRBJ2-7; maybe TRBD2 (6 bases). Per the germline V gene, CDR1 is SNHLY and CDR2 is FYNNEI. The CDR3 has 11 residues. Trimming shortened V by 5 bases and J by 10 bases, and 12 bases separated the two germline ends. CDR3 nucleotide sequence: TGTGCCAGCAGTCCGAGACTAGACCAGTACTTC. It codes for CASSPRLDQYF. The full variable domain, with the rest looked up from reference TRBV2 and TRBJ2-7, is EPEVTQTPSHQVTQMGQEVILRCVPISNHLYFYWYRQILGQKVEFLVSFYNNEISEKSEIFDDQFSVERPDGSNFTLKIRSTKLEDSAMYFCASSPRLDQYFGPGTRLTVT.

The CDR3 nucleotides read TGTGCCAGCAGTTCCATGACCTCCCGCAGCGCTGAAGCTTTCTTT. Amino acids: CASSSMTSRSAEAFF. The chain carries TRBV6-5 and TRBJ1-1; D not resolved. Trimming removed 4 bases from V and 6 bases from J, with 18 bases in between. The CDR3 is made up of 15 amino acids. Germline lookup yields CDR1 MNHEY and CDR2 SVGAGI.

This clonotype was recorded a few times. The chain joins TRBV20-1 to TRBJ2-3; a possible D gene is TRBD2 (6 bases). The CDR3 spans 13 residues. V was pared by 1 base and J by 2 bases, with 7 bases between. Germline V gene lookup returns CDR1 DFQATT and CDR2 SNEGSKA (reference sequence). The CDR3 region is CSARGGTTDTQYF. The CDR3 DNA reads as TGCAGTGCTAGAGGCGGGACCACAGATACGCAGTATTTT.

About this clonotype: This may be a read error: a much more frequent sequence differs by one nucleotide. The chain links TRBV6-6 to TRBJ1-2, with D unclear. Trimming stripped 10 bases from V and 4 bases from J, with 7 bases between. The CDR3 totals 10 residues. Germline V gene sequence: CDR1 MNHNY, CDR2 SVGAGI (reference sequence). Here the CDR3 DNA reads TGTGCCAACTCCTCCTATGGCTACACCTTC. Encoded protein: CANSSYGYTF.

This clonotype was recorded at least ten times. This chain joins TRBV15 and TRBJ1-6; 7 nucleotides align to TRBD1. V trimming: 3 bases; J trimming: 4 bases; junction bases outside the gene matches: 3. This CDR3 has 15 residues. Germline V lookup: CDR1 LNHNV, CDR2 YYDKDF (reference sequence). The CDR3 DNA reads TGTGCCACCAGCAGGCCGGGACAGTATAATTCACCCCTCCACTTT. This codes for CATSRPGQYNSPLHF. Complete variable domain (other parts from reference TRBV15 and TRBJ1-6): DAMVIQNPRYQVTQFGKPVTLSCSQTLNHNVMYWYQQKSSQAPKLLFHYYDKDFNNEADTPDNFQSRRPNTSFCFLDIRSPGLGDTAMYLCATSRPGQYNSPLHFGNGTRLTVT.

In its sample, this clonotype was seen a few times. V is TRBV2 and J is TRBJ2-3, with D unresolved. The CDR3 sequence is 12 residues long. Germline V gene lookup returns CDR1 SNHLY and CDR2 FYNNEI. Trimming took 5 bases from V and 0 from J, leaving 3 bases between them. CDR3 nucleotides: TGTGCCAGCAGTCAGAGCACAGATACGCAGTATTTT. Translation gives CASSQSTDTQYF.

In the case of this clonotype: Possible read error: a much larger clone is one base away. The CDR3 protein is CSAVRGESTDTQYF. The CDR3 DNA is TGCAGTGCTGTCCGGGGGGAAAGCACAGATACGCAGTATTTT. J is TRBJ2-3 and V is TRBV20-1; TRBD2 matches 7 bases. Trimming cost V 5 bases and J 0 bases; bases outside gene matches: 5. Per the germline V gene, CDR1 is DFQATT and CDR2 is SNEGSKA (reference sequence). CDR3 length: 14 amino acids.

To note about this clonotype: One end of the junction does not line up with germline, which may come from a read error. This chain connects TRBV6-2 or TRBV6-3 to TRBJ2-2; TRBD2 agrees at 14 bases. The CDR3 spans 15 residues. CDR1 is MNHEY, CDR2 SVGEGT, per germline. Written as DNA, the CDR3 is TGTACCAGCAGCGGACTAGCGGGGGGTATCGGGGAGCTGTTTTTT. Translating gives CTSSGLAGGIGELFF.

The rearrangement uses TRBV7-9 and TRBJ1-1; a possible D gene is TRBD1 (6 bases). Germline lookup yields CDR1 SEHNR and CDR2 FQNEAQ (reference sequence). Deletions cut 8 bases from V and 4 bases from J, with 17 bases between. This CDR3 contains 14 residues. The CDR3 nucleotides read TGTGCCAGCGGAACTTGGAGGGGGTCCACTGAAGCTTTCTTT. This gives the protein CASGTWRGSTEAFF.

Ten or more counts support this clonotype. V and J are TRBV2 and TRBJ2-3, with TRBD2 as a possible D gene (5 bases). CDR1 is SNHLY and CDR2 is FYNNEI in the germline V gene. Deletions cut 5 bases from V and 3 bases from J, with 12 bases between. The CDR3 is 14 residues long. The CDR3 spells CASSYYRETDTQYF. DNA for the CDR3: TGTGCCAGCAGTTACTATAGGGAGACAGATACGCAGTATTTT.

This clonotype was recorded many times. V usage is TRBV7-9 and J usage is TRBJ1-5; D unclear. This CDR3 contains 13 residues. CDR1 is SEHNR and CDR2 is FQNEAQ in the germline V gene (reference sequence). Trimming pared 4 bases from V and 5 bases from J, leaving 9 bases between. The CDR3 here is CASSSEGYQPQHF. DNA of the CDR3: TGTGCCAGCAGCTCCGAGGGCTATCAGCCCCAGCATTTT.

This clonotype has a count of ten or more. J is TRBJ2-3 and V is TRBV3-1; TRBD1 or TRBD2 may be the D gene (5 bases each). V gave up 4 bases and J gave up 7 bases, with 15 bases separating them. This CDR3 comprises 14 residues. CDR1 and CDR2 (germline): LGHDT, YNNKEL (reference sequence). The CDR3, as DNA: TGTGCCAGCAGCCGGGGACGGGACGCAAATACGCAGTATTTT. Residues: CASSRGRDANTQYF.

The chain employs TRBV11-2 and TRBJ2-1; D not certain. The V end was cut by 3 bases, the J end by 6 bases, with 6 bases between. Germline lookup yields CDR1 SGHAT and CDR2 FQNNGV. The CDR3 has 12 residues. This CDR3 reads CASSLVSNEQFF. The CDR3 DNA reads TGTGCCAGCAGCTTGGTAAGCAATGAGCAGTTCTTC.

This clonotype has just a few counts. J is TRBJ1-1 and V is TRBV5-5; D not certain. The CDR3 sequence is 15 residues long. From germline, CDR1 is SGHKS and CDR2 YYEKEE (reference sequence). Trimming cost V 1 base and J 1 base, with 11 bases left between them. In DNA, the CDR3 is TGTGCCAGCAGCTTGTTGGGTCAGCAGAACACTGAAGCTTTCTTT. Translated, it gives CASSLLGQQNTEAFF.